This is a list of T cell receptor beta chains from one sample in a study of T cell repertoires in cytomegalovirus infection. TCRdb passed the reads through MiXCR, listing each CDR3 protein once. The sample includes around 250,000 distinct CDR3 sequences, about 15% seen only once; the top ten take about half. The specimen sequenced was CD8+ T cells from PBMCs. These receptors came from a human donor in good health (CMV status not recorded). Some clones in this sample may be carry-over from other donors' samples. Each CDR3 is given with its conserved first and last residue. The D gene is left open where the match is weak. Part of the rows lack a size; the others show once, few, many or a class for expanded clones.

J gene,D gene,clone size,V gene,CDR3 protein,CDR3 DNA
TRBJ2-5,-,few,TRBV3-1,CASSPEGPETQYF,TGTGCCAGCAGTCCCGAGGGCCCGGAGACCCAGTACTTC
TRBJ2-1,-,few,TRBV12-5,CASATTAYNEQFF,TGTGCTAGTGCCACCACCGCCTACAATGAGCAGTTCTTC
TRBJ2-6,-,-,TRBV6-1,CASSELRREKNVLTF,TGTGCCAGCAGTGAATTAAGACGGGAAAAAAACGTCCTGACTTTC
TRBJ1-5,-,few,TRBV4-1,CASSQNGQLKPQHF,TGCGCCAGCAGCCAAAACGGACAGCTTAAGCCCCAGCATTTT
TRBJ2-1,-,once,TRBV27,CASSFIPLADTYYNEQFF,TGTGCCAGCAGTTTTATTCCTCTCGCGGATACTTACTACAATGAGCAGTTCTTC
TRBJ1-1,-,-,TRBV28,CASSLFSTIGFF,TGTGCCAGCAGTTTATTTTCCACTATCGGTTTCTTT
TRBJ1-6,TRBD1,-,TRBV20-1,CSAPEKTGGASYNSPLHF,TGCAGTGCTCCCGAGAAAACAGGGGGCGCCTCCTATAATTCACCCCTCCACTTT
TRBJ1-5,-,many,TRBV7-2,CASSPEPNQPQHF,TGTGCCAGCAGCCCAGAGCCCAATCAGCCCCAGCATTTT
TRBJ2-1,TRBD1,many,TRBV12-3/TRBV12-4,CALRTGLYNEQFF,TGTGCCCTCAGGACAGGGCTCTACAATGAGCAGTTCTTC
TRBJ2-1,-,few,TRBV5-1,CASSLRGGPYNEQFF,TGCGCCAGCAGCTTGCGAGGGGGACCTTACAATGAGCAGTTCTTC
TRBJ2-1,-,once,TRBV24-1,CATSDLSDPPYNEQFF,TGTGCCACCAGTGATTTGAGCGACCCCCCCTACAATGAGCAGTTCTTC
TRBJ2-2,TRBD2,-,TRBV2,CASRGLVTTGELFF,TGTGCCAGCAGGGGACTAGTCACGACCGGGGAGCTGTTTTTT
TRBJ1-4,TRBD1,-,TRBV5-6,CASTLGQGPATGEKLFF,TGTGCCAGCACCCTCGGACAGGGACCTGCAACTGGTGAAAAACTGTTTTTT
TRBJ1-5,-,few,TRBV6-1,CASSEEGGHQPQHF,TGTGCCAGCAGTGAGGAGGGGGGCCATCAGCCCCAGCATTTT
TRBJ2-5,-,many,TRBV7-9,CASSSWDTRQETQYF,TGTGCCAGCAGCTCATGGGACACCCGACAAGAGACCCAGTACTTC
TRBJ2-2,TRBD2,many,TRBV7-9,CASSDGLAGYTGELFF,TGTGCCAGCAGCGACGGACTAGCGGGGTACACCGGGGAGCTGTTTTTT
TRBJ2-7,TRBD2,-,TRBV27,CASSLGFRGGYEQYF,TGTGCCAGCAGTTTAGGGTTCCGGGGAGGGTACGAGCAGTACTTC
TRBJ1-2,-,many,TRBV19,CASSIGDYTF,TGTGCCAGTAGTATCGGTGACTACACCTTC
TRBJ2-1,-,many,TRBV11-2,CASSTTSSGTYNEQFF,TGTGCCAGCAGCACCACATCCTCGGGAACCTACAATGAGCAGTTCTTC
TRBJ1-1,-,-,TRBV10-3,CAILGGGSETEAFF,TGTGCCATCCTGGGCGGGGGTTCGGAAACTGAAGCTTTCTTT
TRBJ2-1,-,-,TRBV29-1,CSVEWNEQFF,TGCAGCGTTGAATGGAATGAGCAGTTCTTC
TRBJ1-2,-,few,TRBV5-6,CASSQRDHAGIRNYGYTF,TGTGCCAGCAGCCAGCGCGATCATGCAGGGATACGCAACTATGGCTACACCTTC
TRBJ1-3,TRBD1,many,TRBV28,CASSSLTGADSGNTIYF,TGTGCCAGCAGCTCTCTCACAGGGGCGGACTCTGGAAACACCATATATTTT
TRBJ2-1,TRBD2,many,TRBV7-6,CASSLAGLAGNEQFF,TGTGCCAGCAGCTTAGCCGGGCTAGCGGGCAATGAGCAGTTCTTC
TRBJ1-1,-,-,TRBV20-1,CSARDYRESDTEAFF,TGCAGTGCTAGAGATTATCGGGAGTCGGACACTGAAGCTTTCTTT
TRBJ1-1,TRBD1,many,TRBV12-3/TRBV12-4,CASNRGRVSEAFF,TGTGCCAGTAACAGGGGGCGCGTATCTGAAGCTTTCTTT
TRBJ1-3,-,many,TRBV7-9,CASSTSGQLNSGNTIYF,TGTGCCAGCAGCACTTCAGGCCAGCTCAACTCTGGAAACACCATATATTTT
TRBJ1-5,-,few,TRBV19,CASSSEGGRGQPQHF,TGTGCCAGTAGCTCGGAGGGGGGCCGGGGTCAGCCCCAGCATTTT
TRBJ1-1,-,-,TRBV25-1,CASSESTTGRTEAFF,TGTGCCAGCAGTGAATCTACGACGGGACGTACTGAAGCTTTCTTT
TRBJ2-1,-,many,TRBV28,CASSQTLGGNEQFF,TGTGCCAGCAGTCAGACCCTTGGAGGAAATGAGCAGTTCTTC
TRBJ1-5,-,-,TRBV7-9,CASSARTDNQPQHF,TGTGCCAGCAGCGCCAGGACAGACAATCAGCCCCAGCATTTT
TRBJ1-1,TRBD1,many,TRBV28,CASSLLDKSRGPEAFF,TGTGCCAGCAGTTTACTTGACAAGTCAAGGGGGCCTGAAGCTTTCTTT
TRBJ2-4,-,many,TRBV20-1,CSARELQGNPNIQYF,TGCAGTGCTAGAGAACTACAGGGAAACCCCAACATTCAGTACTTC
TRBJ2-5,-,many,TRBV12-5,CASGLVVGWYLETQYF,TGTGCTAGTGGTTTGGTAGTAGGGTGGTATTTAGAGACCCAGTACTTC
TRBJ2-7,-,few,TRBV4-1,CASSQANVNEQYF,TGCGCCAGCAGCCAAGCTAACGTCAACGAGCAGTACTTC
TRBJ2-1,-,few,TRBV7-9,CASSSFPGERIGNEQFF,TGTGCCAGCAGCTCCTTCCCCGGGGAACGTATAGGGAATGAGCAGTTCTTC
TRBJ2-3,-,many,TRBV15,CATSRDRASTDTQYF,TGTGCCACCAGCAGAGATCGGGCTAGCACTGATACGCAGTATTTT
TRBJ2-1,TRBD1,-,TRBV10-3,CAISVKTGAGDEQFF,TGTGCCATCAGTGTTAAAACAGGGGCTGGCGATGAGCAGTTCTTC
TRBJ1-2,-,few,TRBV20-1,CSASNTGSYGYTF,TGCAGTGCTAGTAATACAGGGAGCTATGGCTACACCTTC
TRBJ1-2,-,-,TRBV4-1,CASSQEEGFIFAEGYTF,TGCGCCAGCAGCCAAGAGGAAGGCTTCATTTTTGCGGAAGGCTACACCTTC
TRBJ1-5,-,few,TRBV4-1,CASSQAVRVSVGQPQHF,TGCGCCAGCAGCCAAGCTGTTAGGGTCAGTGTGGGTCAGCCCCAGCATTTT
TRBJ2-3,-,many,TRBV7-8,CASSSQEGTDTQYF,TGTGCCAGCAGCTCCCAGGAGGGCACAGATACGCAGTATTTT
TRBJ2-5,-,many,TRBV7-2,CASSLARSQETQYF,TGTGCCAGCAGCTTAGCCAGGTCCCAAGAGACCCAGTACTTC
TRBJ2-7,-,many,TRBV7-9,CASSGDRAGYEQYF,TGTGCCAGCAGCGGAGATCGGGCAGGATACGAGCAGTACTTC
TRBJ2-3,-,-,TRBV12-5,CASGLGWGGASTDTQYF,TGTGCTAGTGGTTTAGGGTGGGGCGGGGCTAGCACAGATACGCAGTATTTT
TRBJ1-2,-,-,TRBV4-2,CASSQEQGTYGYTF,TGTGCCAGCAGCCAGGAACAGGGAACCTATGGCTACACCTTC
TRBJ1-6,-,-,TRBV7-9,CASRPGVEDYSYNSPLHF,TGTGCCAGCAGGCCGGGGGTCGAGGACTACTCCTATAATTCACCCCTCCACTTT